One and the same sample provided the 16 T cell receptor beta chains below, sequenced in a study of blood T cell repertoires in COVID-19 (dated by TCRdb to about 2020). The protocol used for the library was the immunoSEQ multiplex PCR assay. TCRdb provides this immuneACCESS table in a form limited to in-frame rearrangements. Some clones are lacking; in checked studies, under half of them reflect an unresolved V gene, and why the rest are absent is not known. Across this sample there are around 480,000 clones, with about nine tenths seen only once. 0.7% of the sample comes from the top ten. The sample was PBMCs or T cells enriched from blood (not recorded which). The receptors here all came from a woman younger than 35 who had recovered from COVID-19.

This rearrangement joins TRBV9 to TRBJ2-3; 11 bases agree with TRBD2. CDR1 is SGDLS, CDR2 YYNGEE, per germline. This CDR3 contains 16 residues. With 3 bases clipped from V and 6 bases from J, the junction kept 9 bases outside the gene matches. The CDR3 is CASSAGLAGYTDTQYF. The CDR3 DNA reads as TGTGCCAGCAGCGCCGGACTAGCGGGCTATACGGATACGCAGTATTTT.

This clone was detected only a few times. The chain employs TRBV5-4 and TRBJ1-5, with 7 bases matching TRBD1. This CDR3 is 15 amino acids long. The J segment lost 4 bases and the V segment lost 3 bases, leaving 7 bases of the junction unmatched. CDR1 is SGHNT, CDR2 YYREEE, per germline (reference sequence). This CDR3 is CASSYRQGENQPQHF. CDR3 coding DNA: TGTGCCAGCAGCTACCGACAGGGCGAGAATCAGCCCCAGCATTTT.

The chain couples TRBV7-2 to TRBJ1-1; weak D call: TRBD1 (6 bases). V was shortened by 5 bases and J by 3 bases, with 19 bases between the two germline ends. The CDR3 is 16 amino acids. Germline assignment: CDR1 SGHTA and CDR2 FQGNSA. The CDR3, as DNA: TGTGCCAGCAGCCCCCAGCTTGGGGGCACCTACACTGAAGCTTTCTTT. It codes for CASSPQLGGTYTEAFF. The full variable domain, with the rest looked up from reference TRBV7-2 and TRBJ1-1, is GAGVSQSPSNKVTEKGKDVELRCDPISGHTALYWYRQSLGQGLEFLIYFQGNSAPDKSGLPSDRFSAERTGGSVSTLTIQRTQQEDSAVYLCASSPQLGGTYTEAFFGQGTRLTVV.

The V gene is TRBV3-1 (or the pseudogene TRBV3-2), the J gene TRBJ1-2; D gene unclear. CDR1 LGHDT and CDR2 YNNKEL come from the germline V gene (reference sequence). This CDR3 region has 18 residues. Trimming took off 1 base at V and 3 bases at J, with 21 bases between the two ends. The CDR3 DNA reads as TGTGCCAGCAGCCAAGGGTTGAGAGTAGACCTCCGGGACTATGGCTACACCTTC. Protein: CASSQGLRVDLRDYGYTF.

This clone showed up just once. The chain combines TRBV27 with TRBJ1-2; 11 bases are shared with TRBD1. V trimming: 6 bases; J trimming: 3 bases; junction bases outside the gene matches: 6. CDR3 length: 15 residues. Germline CDR1 is MNHEY and CDR2 is SMNVEV (reference sequence). Written as DNA, the CDR3 is TGTGCCAGCAGACCCCGGGGACAGGGGGACTATGGCTACACCTTC. Translating it yields CASRPRGQGDYGYTF.

The chain is built from TRBV19 and TRBJ1-1, with 9 bases identical to TRBD1. With V trimmed by 8 bases and J by 4 bases, 8 bases remained unmatched. The CDR3 is made up of 14 amino acids. CDR1 LNHDA and CDR2 SQIVND come from the germline V gene (reference sequence). In nucleotides, the CDR3 is TGTGCCAGTCTTGATACAGGGGGCATCACTGAAGCTTTCTTT. This encodes CASLDTGGITEAFF. The whole variable domain, filled in from reference TRBV19 and TRBJ1-1, reads DGGITQSPKYLFRKEGQNVTLSCEQNLNHDAMYWYRQDPGQGLRLIYYSQIVNDFQKGDIAEGYSVSREKKESFPLTVTSAQKNPTAFYLCASLDTGGITEAFFGQGTRLTVV.

The chain carries TRBV5-1 and TRBJ2-7; 9 nucleotides line up with TRBD1. The CDR3 totals 17 residues. From germline, CDR1 is SGHRS and CDR2 YFSETQ. Trimming cost V 0 bases and J 3 bases; bases outside gene matches: 10. CDR3 protein: CASSLVGQGSQGYEQYF. DNA of the CDR3: TGCGCCAGCAGCTTGGTAGGACAGGGGTCCCAAGGCTACGAGCAGTACTTC.

The rearrangement joins TRBV5-1 to TRBJ2-2; TRBD2 matches at 7 bases. Trimming took 6 bases from V and 3 from J; bases not matched to a gene: 8. This CDR3 is built from 15 residues. CDR1 and CDR2 from the germline V gene are SGHRS and YFSETQ. The CDR3 reads CASTNGEGYTGELFF. As DNA, the CDR3 is TGCGCCAGCACTAACGGGGAGGGGTACACCGGGGAGCTGTTTTTT.

The J gene is TRBJ1-2, the V gene TRBV5-1, with 10 bases matching TRBD1. This CDR3 region has 13 residues. The ends lost 4 bases at V and 6 bases at J; junction bases unmatched: 3. Germline lookup yields CDR1 SGHRS and CDR2 YFSETQ. The CDR3 region is CASSVGTGDGYTF. Here the CDR3 DNA reads TGCGCCAGCAGCGTCGGGACAGGGGATGGCTACACCTTC. The full variable domain, its missing parts supplied by reference TRBV5-1 and TRBJ1-2, is KAGVTQTPRYLIKTRGQQVTLSCSPISGHRSVSWYQQTPGQGLQFLFEYFSETQRNKGNFPGRFSGRQFSNSRSEMNVSTLELGDSALYLCASSVGTGDGYTFGSGTRLTVV.

The rearrangement links TRBV29-1 to TRBJ1-5; D might be TRBD1 (6 bases). Germline-derived CDR1 and CDR2 are SQVTM and ANQGSEA. V lost 4 bases and J 4 bases, leaving 14 bases between the germline ends. The CDR3 has 14 residues. In DNA, the CDR3 is TGCAGCGTTGGGTACAGGGTTGGGAATCAGCCCCAGCATTTT. It yields the protein CSVGYRVGNQPQHF.

The chain recombines TRBV28 with TRBJ2-1, with TRBD1 as a possible D gene (6 bases). CDR1 MDHEN and CDR2 SYDVKM come from the germline V gene. The germline V and J ends were trimmed by 5 bases and 3 bases, with 26 bases remaining between them. This CDR3 region has 19 residues. CDR3 nucleotide sequence: TGTGCCAGCAGTCCTCCGGGACACCGGATCACGGAGAACTACAATGAGCAGTTCTTC. This codes for CASSPPGHRITENYNEQFF.

This chain links TRBV23-1 with TRBJ2-1; 10 bases fit TRBD2. TRBV23-1 is filed as an ORF, its function uncertain. The CDR3 covers 14 residues. Germline trimming cut 4 bases from V and 8 bases from J; bases unmatched to any gene: 5. Here the CDR3 DNA reads TGCGCCAGCAGTCCGGGACTAGCGATACATGAGCAGTTCTTC. Translated, it gives CASSPGLAIHEQFF.

The gene calls are TRBV4-1 and TRBJ1-1, with a weak D call TRBD1 (5 bases). Germline CDR1 and CDR2: MGHRA and YSYEKL. Trimming pared 1 base from V and 2 bases from J, leaving 14 bases between. This CDR3 spans 16 amino acids. CDR3 DNA: TGCGCCAGCAGCCAAGGGGTTCGGGGGTTCAACACTGAAGCTTTCTTT. Translation: CASSQGVRGFNTEAFF.

The chain couples TRBV9 to TRBJ1-2, with a tentative D call TRBD1 (6 bases). V was cut by 3 bases and J by 4 bases, with 16 bases left in between. CDR1 is SGDLS, CDR2 YYNGEE, per germline. The CDR3 length is 15 residues. The DNA of the CDR3 is TGTGCCAGCAGCGCAAATCTCAGGGGTACCTATGGCTACACCTTC. Protein: CASSANLRGTYGYTF. The whole variable domain, filled in from reference TRBV9 and TRBJ1-2, reads DSGVTQTPKHLITATGQRVTLRCSPRSGDLSVYWYQQSLDQGLQFLIQYYNGEERAKGNILERFSAQQFPDLHSELNLSSLELGDSALYFCASSANLRGTYGYTFGSGTRLTVV.

The V and J genes are TRBV20-1 and TRBJ1-1; unclear D gene. Germline CDR1 and CDR2: DFQATT and SNEGSKA (reference sequence). This CDR3 spans 11 amino acids. V was trimmed by 6 bases and J by 5 bases, leaving 10 bases between them. As DNA, the CDR3 is TGCAGTGCAGGAGGACCGACTGAAGCTTTCTTT. Translating it yields CSAGGPTEAFF.

The J gene is TRBJ1-3, the V gene TRBV9; no reliable D call. Germline V CDR1 and CDR2: SGDLS, YYNGEE. The germline V and J ends were trimmed by 4 bases and 0 bases, with 8 bases remaining between them. The CDR3 spans 14 residues. CDR3 DNA sequence: TGTGCCAGCAGCTCCCTGAGCTCTGGAAACACCATATATTTT. Translation gives CASSSLSSGNTIYF.